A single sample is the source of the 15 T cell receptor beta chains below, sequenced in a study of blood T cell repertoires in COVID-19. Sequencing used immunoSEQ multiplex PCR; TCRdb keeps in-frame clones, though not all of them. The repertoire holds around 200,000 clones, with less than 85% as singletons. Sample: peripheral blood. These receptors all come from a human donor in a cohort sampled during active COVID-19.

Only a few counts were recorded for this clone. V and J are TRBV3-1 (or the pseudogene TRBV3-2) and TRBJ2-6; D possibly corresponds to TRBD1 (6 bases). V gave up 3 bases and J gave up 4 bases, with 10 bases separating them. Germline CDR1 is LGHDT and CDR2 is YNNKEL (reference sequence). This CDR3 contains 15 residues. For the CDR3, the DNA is TGTGCCAGCAGCCAGACAGGTCCCGGGGCCAACGTCCTGACTTTC. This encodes CASSQTGPGANVLTF.

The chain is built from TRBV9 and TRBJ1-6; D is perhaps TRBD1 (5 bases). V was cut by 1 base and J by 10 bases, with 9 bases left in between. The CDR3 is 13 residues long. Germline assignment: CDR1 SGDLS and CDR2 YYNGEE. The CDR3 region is CASSVRGGSPLHF. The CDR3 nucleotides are TGTGCCAGCAGCGTAAGGGGTGGGTCACCCCTCCACTTT.

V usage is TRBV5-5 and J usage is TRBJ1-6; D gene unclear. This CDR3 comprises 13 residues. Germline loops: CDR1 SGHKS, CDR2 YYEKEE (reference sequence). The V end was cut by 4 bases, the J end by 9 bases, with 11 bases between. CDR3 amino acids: CASSPDPGSPLHF. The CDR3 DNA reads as TGTGCCAGCAGCCCAGATCCGGGTTCACCCCTCCACTTT. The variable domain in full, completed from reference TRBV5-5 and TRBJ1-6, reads DAGVTQSPTHLIKTRGQQVTLRCSPISGHKSVSWYQQVLGQGPQFIFQYYEKEERGRGNFPDRFSARQFPNYSSELNVNALLLGDSALYLCASSPDPGSPLHFGNGTRLTVT.

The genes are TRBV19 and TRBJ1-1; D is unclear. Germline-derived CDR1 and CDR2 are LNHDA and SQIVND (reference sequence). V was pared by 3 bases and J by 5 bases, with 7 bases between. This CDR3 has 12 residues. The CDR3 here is CASSISETEAFF. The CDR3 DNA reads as TGTGCCAGTAGTATCTCTGAGACTGAAGCTTTCTTT.

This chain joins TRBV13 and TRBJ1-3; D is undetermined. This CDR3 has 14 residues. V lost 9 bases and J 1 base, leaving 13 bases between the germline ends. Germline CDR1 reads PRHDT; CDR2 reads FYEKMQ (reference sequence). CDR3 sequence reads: CASTDRGSGNTIYF. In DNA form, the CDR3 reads TGTGCCAGTACGGACCGCGGGTCTGGAAACACCATATATTTT.

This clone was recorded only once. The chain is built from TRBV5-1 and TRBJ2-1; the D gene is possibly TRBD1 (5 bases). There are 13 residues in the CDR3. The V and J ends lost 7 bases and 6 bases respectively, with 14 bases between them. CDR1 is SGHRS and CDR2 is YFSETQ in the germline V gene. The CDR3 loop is CASGEPRGNEQFF. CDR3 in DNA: TGCGCCAGCGGCGAACCTAGGGGCAATGAGCAGTTCTTC.

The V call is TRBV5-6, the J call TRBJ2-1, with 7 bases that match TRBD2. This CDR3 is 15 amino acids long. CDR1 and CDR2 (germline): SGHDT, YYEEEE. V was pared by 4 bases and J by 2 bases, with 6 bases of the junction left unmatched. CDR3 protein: CASSRGLVTYNEQFF. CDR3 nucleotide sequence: TGTGCCAGCAGCCGCGGACTAGTGACCTACAATGAGCAGTTCTTC. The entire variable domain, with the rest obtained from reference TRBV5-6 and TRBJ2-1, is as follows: DAGVTQSPTHLIKTRGQQVTLRCSPKSGHDTVSWYQQALGQGPQFIFQYYEEEERQRGNFPDRFSGHQFPNYSSELNVNALLLGDSALYLCASSRGLVTYNEQFFGPGTRLTVL.

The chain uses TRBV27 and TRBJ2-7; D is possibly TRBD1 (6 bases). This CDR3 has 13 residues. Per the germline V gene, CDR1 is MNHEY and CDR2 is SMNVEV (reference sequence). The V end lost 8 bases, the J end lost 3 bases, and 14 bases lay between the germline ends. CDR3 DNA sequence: TGTGCCAGCTCAAACCAGGGGAGCTACGAGCAGTACTTC. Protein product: CASSNQGSYEQYF.

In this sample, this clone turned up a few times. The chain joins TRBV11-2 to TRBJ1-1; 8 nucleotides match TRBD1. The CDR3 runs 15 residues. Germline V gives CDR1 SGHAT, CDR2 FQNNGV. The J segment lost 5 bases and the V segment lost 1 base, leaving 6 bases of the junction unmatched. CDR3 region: CASSLGQGASTEAFF. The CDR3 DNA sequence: TGTGCCAGCAGCTTAGGGCAGGGGGCCAGTACTGAAGCTTTCTTT.

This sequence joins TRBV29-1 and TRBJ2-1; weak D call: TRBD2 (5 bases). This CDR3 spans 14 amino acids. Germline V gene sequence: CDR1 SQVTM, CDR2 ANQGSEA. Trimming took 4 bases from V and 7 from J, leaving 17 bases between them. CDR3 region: CSVGFVLAWNEQFF. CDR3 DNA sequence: TGCAGCGTTGGTTTCGTCCTAGCTTGGAATGAGCAGTTCTTC.

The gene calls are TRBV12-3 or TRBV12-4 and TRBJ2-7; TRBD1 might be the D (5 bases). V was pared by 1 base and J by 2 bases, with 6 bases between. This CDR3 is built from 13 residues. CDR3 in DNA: TGTGCCAGCAGTTTAGGGACAACCTACGAGCAGTACTTC. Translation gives CASSLGTTYEQYF.

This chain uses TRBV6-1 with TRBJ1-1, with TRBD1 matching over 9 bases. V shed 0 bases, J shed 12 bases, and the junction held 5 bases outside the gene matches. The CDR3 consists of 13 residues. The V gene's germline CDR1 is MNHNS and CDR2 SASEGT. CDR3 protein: CASSEADRGKTFF. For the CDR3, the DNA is TGTGCCAGCAGTGAAGCGGACAGGGGTAAGACTTTCTTT.

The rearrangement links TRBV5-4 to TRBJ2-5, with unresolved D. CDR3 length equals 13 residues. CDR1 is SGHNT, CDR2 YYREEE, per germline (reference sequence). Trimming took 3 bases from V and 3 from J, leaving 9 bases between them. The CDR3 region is CASSSGFEETQYF. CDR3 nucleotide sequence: TGTGCCAGCAGCTCGGGTTTTGAAGAGACCCAGTACTTC.

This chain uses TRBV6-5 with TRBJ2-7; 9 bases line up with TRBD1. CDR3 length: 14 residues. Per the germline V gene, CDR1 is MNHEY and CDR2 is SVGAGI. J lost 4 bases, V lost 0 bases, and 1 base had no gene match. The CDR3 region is CASSYSTGGYEQYF. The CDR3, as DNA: TGTGCCAGCAGTTACTCGACAGGGGGGTACGAGCAGTACTTC.

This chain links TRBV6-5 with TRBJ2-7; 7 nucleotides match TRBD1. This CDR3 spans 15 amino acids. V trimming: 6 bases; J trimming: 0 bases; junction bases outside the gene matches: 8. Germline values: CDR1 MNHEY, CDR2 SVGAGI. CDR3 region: CASRSPGQSSYEQYF. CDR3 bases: TGTGCCAGCAGAAGCCCGGGACAGAGCTCCTACGAGCAGTACTTC.